This T cell receptor (beta chain) came from a study of blood T cell repertoires in COVID-19. About the study: PBMCs, B-cell-depleted T cells, or T cells provided the cDNA or gDNA that made up the material.

Germline V CDR1 and CDR2: MNHGY, SVAAGI. CDR3 length equals 15 residues. Trimming took 11 bases from V and 3 from J, leaving 21 bases between them. The assay was immunoSEQ multiplex PCR, and TCRdb's table has in-frame clones only and misses some. Counted here are 75,000 to 90,000 clones, about 90% occurring once; the ten biggest clones make up over 8.5%. The gene calls are TRBV6-9 and TRBJ2-3; D may be TRBD2 (7 bases). The receptor was isolated from a man at least 80 years old with acute or convalescent COVID-19. The sequenced sample was peripheral blood. The CDR3 DNA reads as TGTGCCCCCCGATCTATAAGGGGGGGGACAGATACGCAGTATTTT. Its protein is CAPRSIRGGTDTQYF.